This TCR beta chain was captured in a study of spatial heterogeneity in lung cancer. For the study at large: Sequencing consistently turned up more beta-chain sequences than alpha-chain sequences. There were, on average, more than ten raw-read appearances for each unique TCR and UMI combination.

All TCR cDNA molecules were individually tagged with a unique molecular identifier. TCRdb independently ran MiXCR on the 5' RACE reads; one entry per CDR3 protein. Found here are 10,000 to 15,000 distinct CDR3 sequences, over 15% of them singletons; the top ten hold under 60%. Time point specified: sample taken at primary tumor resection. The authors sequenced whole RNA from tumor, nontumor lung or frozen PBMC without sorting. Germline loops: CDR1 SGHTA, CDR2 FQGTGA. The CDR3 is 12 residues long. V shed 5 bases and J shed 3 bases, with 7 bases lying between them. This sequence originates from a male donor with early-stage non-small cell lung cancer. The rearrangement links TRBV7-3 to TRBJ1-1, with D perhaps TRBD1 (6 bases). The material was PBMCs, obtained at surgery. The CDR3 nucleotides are TGTGCCAGCAGCAAGGGGGACACTGAAGCTTTCTTT. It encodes CASSKGDTEAFF. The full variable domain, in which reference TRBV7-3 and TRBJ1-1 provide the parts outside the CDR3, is GAGVSQTPSNKVTEKGKYVELRCDPISGHTALYWYRQSLGQGPEFLIYFQGTGAADDSGLPNDRFFAVRPEGSVSTLKIQRTERGDSAVYLCASSKGDTEAFFGQGTRLTVV.